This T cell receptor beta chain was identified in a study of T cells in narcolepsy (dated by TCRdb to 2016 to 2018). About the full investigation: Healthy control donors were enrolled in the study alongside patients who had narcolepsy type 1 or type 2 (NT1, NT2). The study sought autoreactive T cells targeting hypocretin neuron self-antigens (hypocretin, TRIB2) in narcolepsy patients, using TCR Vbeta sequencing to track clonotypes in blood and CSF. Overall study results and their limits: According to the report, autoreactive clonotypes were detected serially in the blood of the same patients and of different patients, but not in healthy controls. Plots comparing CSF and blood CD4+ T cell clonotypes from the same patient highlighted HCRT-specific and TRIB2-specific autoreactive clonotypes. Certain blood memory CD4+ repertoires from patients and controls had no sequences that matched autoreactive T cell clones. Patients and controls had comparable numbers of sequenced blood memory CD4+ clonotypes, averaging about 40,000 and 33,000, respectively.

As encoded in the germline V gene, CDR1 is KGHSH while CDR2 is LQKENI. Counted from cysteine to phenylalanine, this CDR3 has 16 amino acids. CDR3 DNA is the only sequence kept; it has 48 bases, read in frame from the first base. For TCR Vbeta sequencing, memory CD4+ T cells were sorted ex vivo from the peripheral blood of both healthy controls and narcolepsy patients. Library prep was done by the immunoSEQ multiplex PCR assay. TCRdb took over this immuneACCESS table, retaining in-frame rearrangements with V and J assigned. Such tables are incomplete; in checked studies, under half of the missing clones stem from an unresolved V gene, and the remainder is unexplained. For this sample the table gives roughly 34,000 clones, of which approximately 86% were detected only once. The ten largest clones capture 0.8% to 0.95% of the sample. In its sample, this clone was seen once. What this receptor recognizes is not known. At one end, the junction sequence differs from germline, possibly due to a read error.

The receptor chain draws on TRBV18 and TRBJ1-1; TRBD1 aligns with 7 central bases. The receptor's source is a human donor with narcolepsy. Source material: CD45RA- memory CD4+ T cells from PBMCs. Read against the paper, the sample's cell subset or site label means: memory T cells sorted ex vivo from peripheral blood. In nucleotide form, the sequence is TGTGCCAGCTCCCCACTCCCGCAGCCCGGGACAGCTGAAGCTTTCTTT. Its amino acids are CASSPLPQPGTAEAFF.